This TCR beta chain was obtained from a study of blood T cell repertoires in COVID-19. Study context: Sources were T cells, B-cell-depleted T cells, or PBMCs; the material itself was cDNA or gDNA.

TCRdb keeps only in-frame clones here, not all; method: immunoSEQ multiplex PCR. The sample shows a few hundred thousand clones, over 75% of them seen only once. In germline, CDR1 is LGHDT, CDR2 YNNKEL (reference sequence). The CDR3 has 13 residues. The V and J ends lost 1 base and 1 base respectively, with 4 bases between them. The TCR comes from a woman aged 70-85 years with COVID-19, enrolled during active disease. Sequencing used peripheral blood. The chain carries TRBV3-1 (or the pseudogene TRBV3-2) and TRBJ1-1; no definite D call. CDR3 loop: CASSQGQNTEAFF. In nucleotides, the CDR3 is TGTGCCAGCAGCCAAGGGCAGAACACTGAAGCTTTCTTT.